Described below is a single T cell receptor (beta chain) sequence and its context. What it binds is unknown. Primers for the PCR totalled 60 Vbeta and 13 Jbeta. The assay was immunoSEQ multiplex PCR, and TCRdb's table has in-frame clones only and misses some. The sample consists of 140,000 or so clones, about 72% of them appearing once. Unrecorded immune exposure was likely among donors, who were nominally healthy when sampled. These data come from a study of cytomegalovirus exposure and HLA in healthy donors. Study-wide findings and caveats: CMV antigen specificity was confirmed in vitro for a few CMV-associated chains.

The V and J ends lost 3 bases and 6 bases, in that order; junction bases with no gene match: 9. There are 15 residues in the CDR3. The germline V gene encodes CDR1 SGHRS and CDR2 YFSETQ. Sequencing was performed on PBMCs. This clonotype was sampled from a man aged 55 to 69 in good health and CMV-seronegative. This chain links TRBV5-1 with TRBJ2-7; TRBD2 matches 10 bases. In DNA, the CDR3 is TGCGCCAGCAGCTCCGAGCTAGCGGGAGCTACCGAGCAGTACTTC. Translating it yields CASSSELAGATEQYF.